This T cell receptor (beta chain) was obtained from a study of blood T cell repertoires in COVID-19. Study background: COVID-19 samples from acute and convalescent phases originated in the United States, Italy and Spain.

Followed over time, Seattle patients had been enrolled while infection was active. Trimming left V 3 bases short and J 5 bases short, with 8 bases between. This CDR3 is built from 13 residues. CDR1 is LNHNV, CDR2 YYDKDF, per germline (reference sequence). As processed by the authors: Quantification of nucleated cells was approximated via reference gene primer amplification. The data were produced by immunoSEQ multiplex PCR, yet TCRdb's version contains in-frame clones alone and is incomplete. V and J calls and clone size are copied from that table; D and trimming were computed from the DNA. The data contain about 170,000 clones, around 87% of them singletons.

The J gene is TRBJ1-5, the V gene TRBV15; D remains ambiguous. This TCR came from a woman over 75 with COVID-19, enrolled during active disease. Source material: peripheral blood. CDR3 loop: CATSRVGDQPQHF. The CDR3, as DNA: TGTGCCACCAGCAGGGTCGGAGATCAGCCCCAGCATTTT.